The T cell receptor (beta chain) described here comes from a study of CD8 T cells in ankylosing spondylitis. This clonotype was observed at least ten times. Antigen specificity is unknown. Per the germline V gene, CDR1 is LGHNA and CDR2 is YSLEER. CDR3 length: 13 residues. V lost 4 bases to trimming and J lost 8 bases, with 14 bases between them. Quantitative 5'-RACE with molecular barcodes generated TCR beta libraries. MiXCR was run by TCRdb on the 5' RACE reads, yielding one entry per CDR3 protein. The sample includes more than 110,000 distinct CDR3 sequences, roughly 8.3% of them seen just once. General observations from the study: Seemingly distinctive of ankylosing spondylitis blood was a TCR beta motif formed by eight highly homologous variants.

The material sequenced was synovial fluid, either unsorted or a sorted T cell fraction (not recorded which). The V and J genes are TRBV4-3 and TRBJ1-2; D unresolved. This sequence originates from a male donor with ankylosing spondylitis. The CDR3 sequence is CASSPLEGMGYTF. CDR3 DNA: TGCGCCAGCAGCCCCCTTGAGGGCATGGGCTACACCTTC.